Listed here are 18 T cell receptor beta chains from one sample, sequenced in a study of CD8 T cells in ankylosing spondylitis. TCRdb processed the 5' RACE reads anew with MiXCR; each CDR3 protein has one entry. The sample gives about 200,000 distinct CDR3 sequences, roughly 12% of which show up once; approximately 17% is in the top ten. Sequencing was performed on blood, either unsorted or a sorted T cell fraction (not recorded which). These receptors originate from a male donor with ankylosing spondylitis or in good health (not recorded which).

The sample holds a few counts of this clonotype. The V and J genes are TRBV20-1 and TRBJ2-1; the match to TRBD1 covers 7 bases. Trimming cost V 5 bases and J 7 bases; bases outside gene matches: 14. Germline V CDR1 and CDR2: DFQATT, SNEGSKA (reference sequence). The CDR3 has 15 residues. The CDR3 protein is CSAHPTRGLRNEQFF. In DNA, the CDR3 is TGCAGTGCTCACCCCACGAGGGGGCTGAGGAATGAGCAGTTCTTC.

The rearrangement links TRBV15 to TRBJ1-2; the D gene is possibly TRBD1 (6 bases). Trimming shortened V by 4 bases and J by 3 bases, and 15 bases separated the two germline ends. The CDR3 runs to 15 residues. CDR1 and CDR2 from the germline V gene are LNHNV and YYDKDF (reference sequence). Here the CDR3 reads CATSTSGQTYYGYTF. CDR3 DNA: TGTGCCACCAGCACCTCAGGACAGACCTACTATGGCTACACCTTC. Drawing the rest from reference TRBV15 and TRBJ1-2, the complete variable domain is DAMVIQNPRYQVTQFGKPVTLSCSQTLNHNVMYWYQQKSSQAPKLLFHYYDKDFNNEADTPDNFQSRRPNTSFCFLDIRSPGLGDTAMYLCATSTSGQTYYGYTFGSGTRLTVV.

This clonotype appeared a few times. The V and J genes are TRBV18 and TRBJ2-3; D is possibly TRBD2 (5 bases). Trimming shortened V by 0 bases and J by 1 base, and 14 bases separated the two germline ends. The CDR3 runs to 17 residues. Germline assignment: CDR1 KGHSH and CDR2 LQKENI. CDR3 in amino acids: CASSPPFSGVGTDTQYF. In DNA form, the CDR3 reads TGTGCCAGCTCACCACCCTTCTCCGGGGTCGGCACAGATACGCAGTATTTT.

V usage is TRBV6-1 and J usage is TRBJ2-7, with D possibly TRBD1 on 8 matching bases. Germline V gives CDR1 MNHNS, CDR2 SASEGT. V gave up 6 bases and J gave up 2 bases, with 14 bases separating them. The CDR3 extends over 14 amino acids. DNA of the CDR3: TGTGCCAGCAGCCGGACAGGGAGGGCCTACGAGCAGTACTTC. Translation: CASSRTGRAYEQYF.

The table lists this clonotype with many counts. The chain has TRBV4-1 and TRBJ2-3, with TRBD2 matching 13 bases. The trim removed 3 bases at V and 5 bases at J, leaving 5 bases unmatched. This CDR3 region has 16 residues. Germline V gene sequence: CDR1 MGHRA, CDR2 YSYEKL. In nucleotides, the CDR3 is TGCGCCAGCAGCCAGGCCGGGACTAGCGGGGTAGATACGCAGTATTTT. Residues: CASSQAGTSGVDTQYF.

This clonotype showed up just a few times. The CDR3 loop reads CSGFVAGGTDTQYF. The CDR3 DNA is TGCAGCGGGTTCGTAGCGGGGGGCACAGATACGCAGTATTTT. This chain links TRBV29-1 with TRBJ2-3; TRBD2 matches 9 bases. J gave up 1 base and V 7 bases, and 6 bases lay outside the gene matches. This CDR3 has 14 amino acids. Germline assignment: CDR1 SQVTM and CDR2 ANQGSEA.

J is TRBJ1-4 and V is TRBV5-1, with D possibly TRBD1 on 5 matching bases. The V gene's germline CDR1 is SGHRS and CDR2 YFSETQ. Trimming stripped 4 bases from V and 1 base from J, with 14 bases between. This CDR3 region has 16 residues. The CDR3 DNA follows: TGCGCCAGCAGCCTAAGGCAGGGAGGAACTAATGAAAAACTGTTTTTT. This codes for CASSLRQGGTNEKLFF.

This clonotype was observed a handful of times. CDR3 DNA: TGCAGTGCTAGAGGCCTAGCGGGTTACCAAGAGACCCAGTACTTC. Protein: CSARGLAGYQETQYF. The rearrangement uses TRBV20-1 and TRBJ2-5, with 8 bases fitting TRBD2. The CDR3 has 15 amino acids. Looked up from germline, CDR1 is DFQATT and CDR2 is SNEGSKA (reference sequence). V was pared by 1 base and J by 0 bases, with 4 bases of the junction left unmatched.

This chain's CDR3 is CASSLHHRLSGKELPYEQYF. The DNA of the CDR3 is TGCGCCAGCAGCTTACACCACCGCCTTAGCGGTAAGGAGTTACCCTACGAGCAGTACTTC. The rearrangement joins TRBV5-1 to TRBJ2-7; D is possibly TRBD2 (6 bases). The CDR3 length is 20 residues. Germline CDR1 and CDR2: SGHRS and YFSETQ. V lost 2 bases, J lost 2 bases, and 29 bases lay in between.

This clonotype was seen only a few times. The chain employs TRBV21-1 and TRBJ2-6; the table's D call, TRBD2, has no DNA check behind it. TRBV21-1 is a documented pseudogene. The CDR3 runs to 18 residues. Written as DNA, the CDR3 is TGTGCCAGCACCGCCCGGACTAGTTTGTTCCCCGGGGCCAACGTCCTGACTTTC. This gives the protein CASTARTSLFPGANVLTF.

This clonotype has only a few counts. V and J are TRBV27 and TRBJ2-1, with TRBD2 matching over 7 bases. The CDR3 covers 15 residues. The J segment lost 3 bases and the V segment lost 5 bases, leaving 7 bases of the junction unmatched. The germline V gene encodes CDR1 MNHEY and CDR2 SMNVEV (reference sequence). CDR3: CASSPLAELYNEQFF. For the CDR3, the DNA is TGTGCCAGCAGTCCCCTAGCGGAGCTCTACAATGAGCAGTTCTTC.

In its sample, this clonotype was seen a few times. The gene calls are TRBV30 and TRBJ1-2; maybe TRBD1 (5 bases). The CDR3 is 17 amino acids. Between the trimmed V and J ends, which lost 0 bases and 4 bases, there was a span of 21 bases. The germline V gene encodes CDR1 GTSNPN and CDR2 SVGIG (reference sequence). The CDR3 DNA sequence: TGTGCCTGGAGTGTACGGTGGGGACTCACCCTGAGCTATGGCTACACCTTC. Encoded protein: CAWSVRWGLTLSYGYTF.

In its sample, this clonotype was seen a few times. The CDR3 loop reads CASSQGTADTQYF. The CDR3 DNA reads TGCGCCAGCAGCCAAGGGACAGCAGATACGCAGTATTTT. This chain links TRBV4-1 with TRBJ2-3; D is perhaps TRBD1 (6 bases). The V gene's germline CDR1 is MGHRA and CDR2 YSYEKL. Trimming stripped 1 base from V and 4 bases from J, with 6 bases between. This CDR3 is built from 13 residues.

This clonotype was detected a few times. The CDR3 DNA is TGCAGCGTTGTCTCCACCGGACCTATTTACGAGCAGTACTTC. Its protein is CSVVSTGPIYEQYF. The V and J genes are TRBV29-1 and TRBJ2-7; D is unresolved. Trimming cost V 4 bases and J 4 bases, with 17 bases left between them. Germline-derived CDR1 and CDR2 are SQVTM and ANQGSEA. The CDR3 covers 14 residues.

DNA for the CDR3: TGTGCCAGTAGTGAACAGTGGTCCTATGGCTACACCTTC. This encodes CASSEQWSYGYTF. V is TRBV19 and J is TRBJ1-2, with unresolved D. Germline CDR1 LNHDA, CDR2 SQIVND (reference sequence). Trimming took off 5 bases at V and 4 bases at J, with 11 bases between the two ends. The CDR3 runs 13 residues.

This clonotype was detected only a few times. The CDR3 region has the DNA TGTGCCAGCAGTAAAACCGGCCTTGGAGTAGGTGGGGCCAACGTCCTGACTTTC. Amino acids: CASSKTGLGVGGANVLTF. The rearrangement joins TRBV2 to TRBJ2-6, with D unresolved. CDR1 is SNHLY, CDR2 FYNNEI, per germline. The CDR3 is made up of 18 amino acids. Deletions cut 5 bases from V and 3 bases from J, with 20 bases between.

This sequence joins TRBV9 and TRBJ2-7; a weak D match, TRBD1 (6 bases). This CDR3 has 15 amino acids. Germline values: CDR1 SGDLS, CDR2 YYNGEE. Between the trimmed V and J ends, which lost 0 bases and 3 bases, there was a span of 13 bases. The CDR3 loop reads CASSVEQGGFYEQYF. The CDR3 DNA reads TGTGCCAGCAGCGTAGAACAGGGTGGATTCTACGAGCAGTACTTC. Together with reference TRBV9 and TRBJ2-7, the CDR3 gives the full variable domain: DSGVTQTPKHLITATGQRVTLRCSPRSGDLSVYWYQQSLDQGLQFLIQYYNGEERAKGNILERFSAQQFPDLHSELNLSSLELGDSALYFCASSVEQGGFYEQYFGPGTRLTVT.

V and J are TRBV4-1 and TRBJ2-2; the D gene is possibly TRBD2 (6 bases). Between the trimmed V and J ends, which lost 2 bases and 4 bases, there was a span of 20 bases. This CDR3 contains 18 residues. Germline loops: CDR1 MGHRA, CDR2 YSYEKL. CDR3 in DNA: TGCGCCAGCAGCCAAAACTATTTCCGGGACTCACCCACCGGGGAGCTGTTTTTT. Translation gives CASSQNYFRDSPTGELFF.